This entry lists 20 T cell receptor beta chains sequenced from one sample in a study of lymphopenia after photon versus proton radiotherapy. TCRdb's copy holds only in-frame clones and misses some; the assay was immunoSEQ multiplex PCR. The sample lists some 44,000 clones; roughly four fifths were seen once. The sequences come from peripheral blood, collected from a patient treated with proton-based radiotherapy. These receptors originate from a woman aged 70-85 years with pancreatic cancer.

This clone was seen just once. V and J are TRBV21-1 and TRBJ2-7; the table's D call of TRBD2 was not tested on the DNA. TRBV21-1 is termed a pseudogene. CDR3 length: 15 amino acids. CDR3: CASSKVRTFSYEQYF. The CDR3 DNA is TGTGCCAGCAGCAAGGTTCGCACTTTCTCCTACGAGCAGTACTTC.

This clone showed up just once. The chain couples TRBV14 to TRBJ1-4; 7 bases fit TRBD1. The CDR3 covers 16 residues. Per the germline V gene, CDR1 is SGHDN and CDR2 is FVKESK. J was trimmed by 2 bases and V by 3 bases; bases with no gene match: 6. CDR3 bases: TGTGCCAGCAGCCATCGGACCAGGGGGACTAATGAAAAACTGTTTTTT. It codes for CASSHRTRGTNEKLFF.

The chain has TRBV10-3 and TRBJ2-3, with 7 bases matching TRBD1. Germline CDR1 is ENHRY and CDR2 is SYGVKD. V was clipped by 5 bases and J by 2 bases; unmatched bases: 4. The CDR3 loop spans 14 amino acids. CDR3 amino acids: CAISLTGPTDTQYF. The CDR3 nucleotides read TGTGCCATCAGTTTGACAGGGCCCACAGATACGCAGTATTTT.

The rearrangement uses TRBV10-3 and TRBJ2-3, with D perhaps matching TRBD2 (6 bases). The CDR3 has 13 residues. V lost 11 bases to trimming and J lost 0 bases, with 12 bases between them. CDR1 and CDR2 from the germline V gene are ENHRY and SYGVKD. CDR3 coding DNA: TGTGCCGTGGGACTCACTAGCACAGATACGCAGTATTTT. This translates into CAVGLTSTDTQYF.

The chain employs TRBV28 and TRBJ1-1; 9 positions agree with TRBD1. Germline values: CDR1 MDHEN, CDR2 SYDVKM. The V gene end was trimmed by 0 bases and the J gene end by 2 bases; junction bases not matched to a gene: 7. The CDR3 spans 17 residues. CDR3 sequence: CASSLWGQGSGNTEAFF. The CDR3 DNA reads as TGTGCCAGCAGTTTATGGGGACAGGGATCGGGAAACACTGAAGCTTTCTTT. The entire variable domain, with the rest obtained from reference TRBV28 and TRBJ1-1, is as follows: DVKVTQSSRYLVKRTGEKVFLECVQDMDHENMFWYRQDPGLGLRLIYFSYDVKMKEKGDIPEGYSVSREKKERFSLILESASTNQTSMYLCASSLWGQGSGNTEAFFGQGTRLTVV.

V is TRBV7-2 and J is TRBJ2-3; D is unresolved. The germline V and J ends were trimmed by 1 base and 3 bases, with 5 bases remaining between them. Germline CDR1 reads SGHTA; CDR2 reads FQGNSA. The CDR3 extends over 13 amino acids. The CDR3 DNA sequence: TGTGCCAGCAGCTTAGTAATTACAGATACGCAGTATTTT. Its translation is CASSLVITDTQYF.

A word on this clone: Other nucleotide sequences from this sample produce the same CDR3. The DNA of the CDR3 is TGCGCCAGCAGTTCCGGGAGCACAGATACGCAGTATTTT. It codes for CASSSGSTDTQYF. The rearrangement links TRBV5-1 to TRBJ2-3, with D unclear. The CDR3 is 13 amino acids. V dropped 5 bases and J dropped 0 bases, with 7 bases sitting between them. Germline V lookup: CDR1 SGHRS, CDR2 YFSETQ. Complete variable domain (other parts from reference TRBV5-1 and TRBJ2-3): KAGVTQTPRYLIKTRGQQVTLSCSPISGHRSVSWYQQTPGQGLQFLFEYFSETQRNKGNFPGRFSGRQFSNSRSEMNVSTLELGDSALYLCASSSGSTDTQYFGPGTRLTVL.

This clone was recorded once. This rearrangement joins TRBV2 to TRBJ1-3; 7 positions match TRBD1. Losses at the gene ends were 4 bases for V and 2 bases for J; bases not matched to a gene: 11. There are 17 residues in the CDR3. Per germline, CDR1 SNHLY and CDR2 FYNNEI. CDR3 sequence reads: CASSGWETGSTGNTIYF. The CDR3 coding sequence is TGTGCCAGCAGTGGGTGGGAGACAGGGAGCACTGGAAACACCATATATTTT.

The rearrangement links TRBV7-2 to TRBJ2-7, with D tentatively TRBD2 (7 bases). Per germline, CDR1 SGHTA and CDR2 FQGNSA. The CDR3 covers 16 residues. V was shortened by 1 base and J by 0 bases, with 13 bases between the two germline ends. This CDR3 is CASSLGGGGVSYEQYF. CDR3 nucleotides: TGTGCCAGCAGCTTAGGGGGGGGCGGGGTCTCCTACGAGCAGTACTTC.

The chain joins TRBV19 to TRBJ1-3; D unresolved. Germline V gives CDR1 LNHDA, CDR2 SQIVND (reference sequence). This CDR3 contains 15 residues. The V and J ends lost 0 bases and 1 base respectively, with 7 bases between them. Here the CDR3 reads CASSIDGVSGNTIYF. For the CDR3, the DNA is TGTGCCAGTAGTATAGATGGGGTTTCTGGAAACACCATATATTTT.

This rearrangement joins TRBV2 to TRBJ1-4; 8 nucleotides agree with TRBD1. The V gene end was trimmed by 4 bases and the J gene end by 8 bases; junction bases not matched to a gene: 6. The CDR3 runs to 14 residues. From germline, CDR1 is SNHLY and CDR2 FYNNEI. The CDR3: CASSGGTGREKLFF. The CDR3 DNA follows: TGTGCCAGCAGTGGCGGGACAGGAAGGGAAAAACTGTTTTTT.

The V gene is TRBV7-8, the J gene TRBJ2-7; no clear D gene. The CDR3 loop spans 14 amino acids. V gave up 0 bases and J gave up 7 bases, with 13 bases separating them. In germline, CDR1 is SGHVS, CDR2 FQNEAQ. The CDR3 nucleotides are TGTGCCAGCAGCTTAGCGGTCTCAATCGGGGAGCAGTACTTC. Protein product: CASSLAVSIGEQYF.

The V call is TRBV6-1, the J call TRBJ2-1; D call uncertain. Looked up from germline, CDR1 is MNHNS and CDR2 is SASEGT. Trimming removed 5 bases from V and 7 bases from J, with 6 bases in between. This CDR3 region has 11 residues. CDR3 residues: CASSTINEQFF. The CDR3 DNA is TGTGCCAGCAGTACTATAAATGAGCAGTTCTTC.

V usage is TRBV27 and J usage is TRBJ1-1, with TRBD1 matching over 8 bases. J was trimmed by 0 bases and V by 5 bases; bases with no gene match: 5. The CDR3 has 15 residues. Germline values: CDR1 MNHEY, CDR2 SMNVEV (reference sequence). CDR3 coding DNA: TGTGCCAGCAGTCCCCTGGACAGGGTGAACACTGAAGCTTTCTTT. Translating it yields CASSPLDRVNTEAFF.

The chain couples TRBV6-5 to TRBJ2-1; 11 positions agree with TRBD1. After removal of 5 bases from V and 6 bases from J, the junction contained 6 bases not matched to a gene. Germline lookup yields CDR1 MNHEY and CDR2 SVGAGI. The CDR3 totals 15 residues. DNA of the CDR3: TGTGCCAGCAGTGGCGGGACAGGGGGAATCAATGAGCAGTTCTTC. Translation: CASSGGTGGINEQFF.

This clone came up once. V is TRBV7-3 and J is TRBJ2-2; possible D gene TRBD1, 6 bases. The germline V gene has CDR1 SGHTA and CDR2 FQGTGA. This CDR3 comprises 14 residues. V gave up 2 bases and J gave up 7 bases, with 11 bases separating them. The CDR3: CASSLEQGDGELFF. In nucleotides, the CDR3 is TGTGCCAGCAGCTTAGAACAGGGTGACGGGGAGCTGTTTTTT.

The chain recombines TRBV20-1 with TRBJ2-1; D ambiguous. This CDR3 has 10 amino acids. Germline CDR1 is DFQATT and CDR2 is SNEGSKA (reference sequence). Trimming shortened V by 6 bases and J by 4 bases, and 4 bases separated the two germline ends. The CDR3 sequence is CSAAYNEQFF. CDR3 bases: TGCAGTGCCGCTTACAATGAGCAGTTCTTC.

The chain employs TRBV6-5 and TRBJ2-7, with TRBD1 identical over 7 bases. Germline V lookup: CDR1 MNHEY, CDR2 SVGAGI. The V gene end was trimmed by 6 bases and the J gene end by 0 bases; junction bases not matched to a gene: 8. The CDR3 is 15 residues long. The CDR3 protein is CASSSGTVSSYEQYF. CDR3 nucleotide sequence: TGTGCCAGCAGCTCCGGGACAGTGAGCTCCTACGAGCAGTACTTC.

Here the CDR3 DNA reads TGTGCCAGCAGCCAAGCGGGAGAAAATCCTTTCTTT. As protein: CASSQAGENPFF. The chain links TRBV4-2 to TRBJ1-1; D gene uncertain. The V end lost 1 base, the J end lost 12 bases, and 12 bases lay between the germline ends. The CDR3 is made up of 12 amino acids. Germline CDR1 is LGHNA and CDR2 is YNFKEQ.

The chain uses TRBV7-3 and TRBJ2-1; TRBD2 aligns across 11 bases. Germline trimming cut 4 bases from V and 4 bases from J; bases unmatched to any gene: 3. CDR1 is SGHTA and CDR2 is FQGTGA in the germline V gene. The CDR3 is 15 residues long. CDR3 sequence reads: CASSSGTSGYNEQFF. As DNA, the CDR3 is TGTGCCAGCAGCTCAGGGACTAGCGGTTACAATGAGCAGTTCTTC. The variable domain in full, with the rest retrieved from reference TRBV7-3 and TRBJ2-1, is GAGVSQTPSNKVTEKGKYVELRCDPISGHTALYWYRQSLGQGPEFLIYFQGTGAADDSGLPNDRFFAVRPEGSVSTLKIQRTERGDSAVYLCASSSGTSGYNEQFFGPGTRLTVL.